This T cell receptor beta chain stems from a study of T-cell memory formation after mild COVID-19. Study details: Clustering of TCRs was largely donor specific.

CDR3 length: 15 residues. The germline V and J ends were trimmed by 1 base and 5 bases, with 15 bases remaining between them. CDR1 and CDR2 (germline): SGDLS, YYNGEE. TCRdb ran MiXCR on the 5' RACE reads and lists one entry per CDR3 protein. The repertoire holds 450,000 to 650,000 distinct CDR3 sequences, less than 25% seen once, with approximately 8% in the top ten. Study findings and constraints: Day 15 to 85 contracting clones showed balanced CD4/CD8; later expanders leaned CD4+. Most CD4+ clones that shrank were in CM and EM, while CD8+ ones turned up in EMRA. Cross-reactive memory seemingly joined, as some responding clones were found in pre-infection memory.

Only a few counts were recorded for this clonotype. The target antigen is unknown. The genes are TRBV9 and TRBJ1-1; weak D call: TRBD1 (5 bases). This TCR was recovered from an adult woman who had mild COVID-19 (a few samples of this study predate the infection). Cell type and time point are not known. The source material was PBMCs or a T cell subset sorted from them (not recorded which). The chain's CDR3 is CASSVIGSGKTEAFF. As DNA, the CDR3 is TGTGCCAGCAGCGTAATCGGATCAGGGAAGACTGAAGCTTTCTTT. The whole variable domain, remainder taken from reference TRBV9 and TRBJ1-1, is DSGVTQTPKHLITATGQRVTLRCSPRSGDLSVYWYQQSLDQGLQFLIQYYNGEERAKGNILERFSAQQFPDLHSELNLSSLELGDSALYFCASSVIGSGKTEAFFGQGTRLTVV.